This T cell receptor beta chain was observed in a study of CD4+ T cells in melanoma. Produced via immunoSEQ multiplex PCR; TCRdb's table is partial and in-frame only. The sample has over 8,000 clones, around two thirds seen once; the top ten hold approximately 16%. The CDR3 consists of 15 residues. The junction had 11 bases not matched to a gene; V was cut back by 5 bases and J by 6 bases. The germline CDR1 and CDR2 sequences are MGHRA and YSYEKL. This receptor was identified in a human donor with melanoma. What was sequenced was cells from a culture (not recorded whether cultured in vitro). V gene TRBV4-1 combines with J gene TRBJ2-3; 7 nucleotides agree with TRBD1. CDR3 region: CASSETGTLGDTQYF. For the CDR3, the DNA is TGCGCCAGCAGCGAGACAGGGACCCTCGGGGATACGCAGTATTTT.